A selection of T cell receptor beta chains follows, all from one sample in a study of cytomegalovirus exposure and HLA in healthy donors. Generated by immunoSEQ multiplex PCR, the TCRdb table keeps only in-frame clones and is missing some. The sample carries roughly 150,000 clones, approximately 79% recorded once. What was sequenced was PBMCs. All receptors derive from a male donor in good health and CMV-seronegative. CDR3s include the opening cysteine and the closing phenylalanine or tryptophan. The order of the fields is CDR3 length, clone size, J gene, V gene, CDR3 protein. Clone size is stated in some rows and not others, as once, few, many or a class when expanded.

>13|few|TRBJ1-2|TRBV19
CASRGQDNYGYTF
>19|.|TRBJ2-1|TRBV27
CASSHRRARGLAGGNEQFF
>16|few|TRBJ1-1|TRBV12-5
CASGPSWGNWVTEAFF
>14|few|TRBJ1-6|TRBV11-1
CASSFEGANSPLHF
>15|.|TRBJ2-1|TRBV12-2
CASRSPGLAGNEQFF
>14|.|TRBJ1-2|TRBV25-1
CASSEWGQEYGYTF
>14|once|TRBJ2-3|TRBV11-2
CASSLYPGTDTQYF
>16|.|TRBJ1-3|TRBV19
CASSSPGTFSGNTIYF
>15|.|TRBJ1-2|TRBV7-9
CASSPGQGISGGYTF
>15|.|TRBJ2-3|TRBV12-5
CASALRDSRPDTQYF
>17|once|TRBJ2-5|TRBV5-1
CASSAGLAGGKQETQYF
>16|.|TRBJ1-4|TRBV5-8
CASSLKPWQANEKLFF
>19|few|TRBJ2-3|TRBV13
CASSLAPRLAGGPGDTQYF
>17|.|TRBJ1-5|TRBV5-6
CASSFRTGTGGNQPQHF
>13|.|TRBJ1-2|TRBV2
CASSERWSLGYTF
>15|.|TRBJ2-7|TRBV4-3
CASSQRSAGVYEQYF
>14|.|TRBJ1-2|TRBV6-1
CASSLIQGGDGYTF
>15|.|TRBJ1-4|TRBV2
CASSEGDRDGEKLFF
>13|.|TRBJ2-7|TRBV29-1
CSVGRGWMDEQYF
>18|.|TRBJ1-2|TRBV19
CASSIRSGQGSSRYGYTF
>15|.|TRBJ1-6|TRBV5-1
CASSPTQGANSPLHF
>15|.|TRBJ1-1|TRBV12-5
CASAGSIRSDTEAFF
>15|.|TRBJ2-2|TRBV5-1
CASSYGQPVTGELFF
>12|.|TRBJ2-7|TRBV5-6
CASSPGGYEQYF
>13|few|TRBJ1-2|TRBV19
CASSIQGKDGYTF
>14|once|TRBJ2-2|TRBV6-5
CASIRTGGTGELFF
>12|.|TRBJ1-3|TRBV5-5
CASSFEGNTIYF
>16|.|TRBJ1-6|TRBV4-1
CASSQDKNRGFSPLHF
>16|.|TRBJ1-6|TRBV19
CASSPQWTGVGSPLHF
>16|.|TRBJ2-2|TRBV5-1
CASSLLLAGDTGELFF
>14|.|TRBJ2-7|TRBV11-2
CASSLLRGTYEQYF
>14|.|TRBJ1-1|TRBV12-5
CASGGEQVYTEAFF
>14|.|TRBJ1-6|TRBV6-5
CASRGSSYNSPLHF
>14|once|TRBJ2-5|TRBV6-5
CASSYSPGKETQYF
>13|.|TRBJ1-4|TRBV5-6
CASSLGGEGKLFF
>16|.|TRBJ1-2|TRBV5-1
CASSFTGQGTNYGYTF
>12|.|TRBJ1-1|TRBV5-6
CASSLFVSEAFF
>13|.|TRBJ1-1|TRBV10-3
CAISLQGNTEAFF
>13|.|TRBJ2-7|TRBV14
CASRKGGLYEQYF
>12|few|TRBJ2-1|TRBV2
CASGMTGAEQFF
>16|.|TRBJ2-1|TRBV6-5
CASSSTSGGTYNEQFF
>14|.|TRBJ2-5|TRBV27
CASRRTGVGETQYF
>15|.|TRBJ2-2|TRBV18
CASSPGQWESGELFF
>13|.|TRBJ1-1|TRBV6-5
CASSYTPNTEAFF
>16|.|TRBJ2-6|TRBV2
CASRLAGESGANVLTF
>14|once|TRBJ1-2|TRBV2
CASSPSPPDYGYTF